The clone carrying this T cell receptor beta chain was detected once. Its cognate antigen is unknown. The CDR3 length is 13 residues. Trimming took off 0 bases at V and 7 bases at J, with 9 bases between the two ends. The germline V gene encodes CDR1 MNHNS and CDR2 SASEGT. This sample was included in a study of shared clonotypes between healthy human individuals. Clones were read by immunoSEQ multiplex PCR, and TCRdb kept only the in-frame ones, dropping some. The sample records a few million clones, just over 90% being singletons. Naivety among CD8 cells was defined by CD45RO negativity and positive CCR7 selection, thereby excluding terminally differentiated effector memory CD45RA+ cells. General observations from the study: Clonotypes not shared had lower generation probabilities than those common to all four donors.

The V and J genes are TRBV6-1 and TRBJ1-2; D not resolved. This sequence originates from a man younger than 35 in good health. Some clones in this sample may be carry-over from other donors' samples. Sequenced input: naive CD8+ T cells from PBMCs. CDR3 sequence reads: CASSEASVRGYTF. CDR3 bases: TGTGCCAGCAGTGAAGCGTCCGTCCGTGGCTACACCTTC.